These 21 T cell receptor beta chains share one sample of origin, sequenced in a study of CD8+ T cells in alopecia areata. Extraction and reverse transcription of RNA yielded cDNA as the sequencing template. The data were produced by immunoSEQ multiplex PCR, yet TCRdb's version contains in-frame clones alone and is incomplete. The table has more than 150,000 clones, approximately 60% seen once. Sample treatment: oral pan-JAK inhibitor, 5-10 mg twice daily. The source material was CD4+ T cells sorted from blood, sampled at week 4, from a patient treated with tofacitinib. Every receptor here comes from a human donor with alopecia areata.

The chain has TRBV29-1 and TRBJ2-4; tentatively, D is TRBD2 (6 bases). CDR1 and CDR2 from the germline V gene are SQVTM and ANQGSEA. CDR3 length equals 13 residues. Trimming stripped 1 base from V and 8 bases from J, with 12 bases between. The CDR3 reads CSVEGTGGDIQYF. DNA for the CDR3: TGCAGCGTTGAAGGTACCGGGGGAGACATTCAGTACTTC.

This chain uses TRBV30 with TRBJ2-7; D tentatively fits TRBD1 or TRBD2 (5 bases each). This CDR3 spans 15 amino acids. Germline V CDR1 and CDR2: GTSNPN, SVGIG (reference sequence). The V and J ends lost 4 bases and 3 bases respectively, with 19 bases between them. DNA for the CDR3: TGTGCCTGGAACCAAGGCTTACGGGGCGGCTACGAGCAGTACTTC. Translating gives CAWNQGLRGGYEQYF. Supplemented by reference TRBV30 and TRBJ2-7, the full variable domain reads SQTIHQWPATLVQPVGSPLSLECTVEGTSNPNLYWYRQAAGRGLQLLFYSVGIGQISSEVPQNLSASRPQDRQFILSSKKLLLSDSGFYLCAWNQGLRGGYEQYFGPGTRLTVT.

This chain uses TRBV6-7 with TRBJ2-1; TRBD2 matches at 11 bases. TRBV6-7 is sorted into the ORF group, with uncertain function. V dropped 2 bases and J dropped 7; count of bases not matched to a gene: 13. The CDR3 sequence is 18 residues long. The CDR3 DNA follows: TGTGCCAGCAGTTACGGTAGCGCAAGACTAGCGGGGCGGAATGAGCAGTTCTTC. It encodes CASSYGSARLAGRNEQFF.

V usage is TRBV7-2 and J usage is TRBJ1-5; D remains ambiguous. V shed 5 bases and J shed 3 bases, with 14 bases lying between them. Germline-derived CDR1 and CDR2 are SGHTA and FQGNSA. The CDR3 is 15 amino acids. The CDR3 DNA is TGTGCCAGCAGCCCCGAGATCACTTTCAATCAGCCCCAGCATTTT. Amino acids: CASSPEITFNQPQHF.

The chain recombines TRBV7-2 with TRBJ2-5; TRBD1 might be the D (5 bases). The J call may be faulty, since TRBJ2-7 better matches the DNA end. This CDR3 region has 14 residues. Per germline, CDR1 SGHTA and CDR2 FQGNSA. The CDR3 DNA reads as TGTGCCAGCAGCCGAGGCAGGGCCTCCTACGAGCAGTACTTC. Encoded protein: CASSRGRASYEQYF.

The chain links TRBV5-1 to TRBJ1-1, with 7 positions matching TRBD1. CDR3 size: 15 residues. V shed 9 bases, J shed 4 bases, and the junction held 15 bases outside the gene matches. CDR1 is SGHRS and CDR2 is YFSETQ in the germline V gene. CDR3 residues: CATRMGDRAPTEAFF. In DNA form, the CDR3 reads TGCGCCACCCGAATGGGCGACAGGGCGCCCACTGAAGCTTTCTTT.

The chain recombines TRBV30 with TRBJ2-1; D unresolved. Germline CDR1 reads GTSNPN; CDR2 reads SVGIG (reference sequence). This CDR3 region has 15 residues. Deletions cut 3 bases from V and 0 bases from J, with 12 bases between. CDR3 protein: CAWRVTRTSYNEQFF. Here the CDR3 DNA reads TGTGCCTGGAGGGTGACTCGAACCTCCTACAATGAGCAGTTCTTC.

There are a few counts of this clone. V is TRBV10-3 and J is TRBJ2-7, with D perhaps matching TRBD2 (6 bases). CDR1 ENHRY and CDR2 SYGVKD come from the germline V gene. The CDR3 runs 12 residues. Trimming stripped 6 bases from V and 5 bases from J, with 11 bases between. The CDR3 region has the DNA TGTGCCATCAGAGGGGCTAGCGACGAGCAGTACTTC. This encodes CAIRGASDEQYF.

The rearrangement uses TRBV7-2 and TRBJ1-2; D gene ambiguous. Per germline, CDR1 SGHTA and CDR2 FQGNSA. V gave up 5 bases and J gave up 6 bases, with 13 bases separating them. This CDR3 contains 13 residues. CDR3 coding DNA: TGTGCCAGCAGCGCCTGGGGAGGGAATGGCTACACCTTC. This translates into CASSAWGGNGYTF. The full variable domain, completed using reference TRBV7-2 and TRBJ1-2, is GAGVSQSPSNKVTEKGKDVELRCDPISGHTALYWYRQSLGQGLEFLIYFQGNSAPDKSGLPSDRFSAERTGGSVSTLTIQRTQQEDSAVYLCASSAWGGNGYTFGSGTRLTVV.

V and J are TRBV10-3 and TRBJ1-2, with D possibly being TRBD1 (5 bases). Germline V gene sequence: CDR1 ENHRY, CDR2 SYGVKD. This CDR3 is 16 amino acids long. The ends were cut back, 2 bases at V and 2 bases at J, with 15 bases in the middle. CDR3 sequence reads: CAISETEGPENYGYTF. CDR3 sequence (DNA): TGTGCCATCAGTGAGACGGAGGGACCGGAGAACTATGGCTACACCTTC.

J is TRBJ2-5 and V is TRBV30; 8 nucleotides line up with TRBD1. Germline CDR1 reads GTSNPN; CDR2 reads SVGIG (reference sequence). Germline trimming cut 0 bases from V and 5 bases from J; bases unmatched to any gene: 8. The CDR3 runs 15 residues. CDR3 nucleotide sequence: TGTGCCTGGAGTGTAACCCCAGGGGGCAGTGAGACCCAGTACTTC. Encoded protein: CAWSVTPGGSETQYF.

The chain recombines TRBV29-1 with TRBJ1-6; 7 bases align to TRBD1. This CDR3 spans 13 amino acids. The germline V gene has CDR1 SQVTM and CDR2 ANQGSEA. Trimming cost V 7 bases and J 5 bases; bases outside gene matches: 5. CDR3 sequence: CSAQGRDNSPLHF. The CDR3 coding sequence is TGCAGCGCACAGGGGAGGGATAATTCACCCCTCCACTTT.

The chain combines TRBV29-1 with TRBJ2-7; D is possibly TRBD2 (5 bases). Between the trimmed V and J ends, which lost 4 bases and 5 bases, there was a span of 15 bases. The CDR3 loop spans 13 amino acids. The germline gives CDR1 SQVTM, CDR2 ANQGSEA. Written as DNA, the CDR3 is TGCAGCGTTGGAGGGCGGACCAGGCACGAGCAGTACTTC. Amino acid sequence: CSVGGRTRHEQYF.

The gene calls are TRBV2 and TRBJ2-5, with no clear D. With 7 bases removed from V and 4 bases from J, the gap between germline ends came to 7 bases. The CDR3 contains 11 residues. Germline V gene lookup returns CDR1 SNHLY and CDR2 FYNNEI. The CDR3 here is CASNLRETQYF. DNA of the CDR3: TGTGCCAGCAATTTAAGAGAGACCCAGTACTTC.

The J gene is TRBJ1-2, the V gene TRBV29-1, with a possible D match to TRBD1 (6 bases). The ends were cut back, 4 bases at V and 4 bases at J, with 16 bases in the middle. CDR1 and CDR2 from the germline V gene are SQVTM and ANQGSEA. The length of the CDR3 is 14 residues. CDR3 DNA sequence: TGCAGCGTTGTAGCCGGGGGCGAGGGCTATGGCTACACCTTC. Its translation is CSVVAGGEGYGYTF.

V usage is TRBV4-3 and J usage is TRBJ2-7; D ambiguous. The V end was cut by 4 bases, the J end by 7 bases, with 11 bases between. The CDR3 runs 12 residues. Germline-derived CDR1 and CDR2 are LGHNA and YSLEER. The CDR3 nucleotides read TGCGCCAGCAGCCGCAACGGACGGGAGCAGTACTTC. This translates into CASSRNGREQYF.

The rearrangement joins TRBV4-2 to TRBJ2-3, with D tentatively TRBD2 (7 bases). Germline CDR1 LGHNA, CDR2 YNFKEQ. Trimming took 0 bases from V and 6 from J, leaving 16 bases between them. This CDR3 has 16 amino acids. Written as DNA, the CDR3 is TGTGCCAGCAGCCAAGATCGGGGGGCCTGGGTGGATACGCAGTATTTT. Protein product: CASSQDRGAWVDTQYF.

The rearrangement links TRBV29-1 to TRBJ2-2, with D tentatively TRBD1 or TRBD2 (7 bases each). CDR1 and CDR2 (germline): SQVTM, ANQGSEA. The CDR3 totals 16 residues. V was shortened by 5 bases and J by 7 bases, with 23 bases between the two germline ends. The CDR3 nucleotides are TGCAGCGTTCACAGGGGATCGGGGGGCGATCACGGGGAGCTGTTTTTT. The encoded protein is CSVHRGSGGDHGELFF.

J is TRBJ1-1 and V is TRBV30, with D unclear. The germline V gene has CDR1 GTSNPN and CDR2 SVGIG (reference sequence). Trimming left V 0 bases short and J 8 bases short, with 13 bases between. The CDR3 contains 13 residues. CDR3: CAWSVGWLNEAFF. CDR3 DNA: TGTGCCTGGAGTGTAGGATGGCTGAACGAAGCTTTCTTT.

The chain is built from TRBV29-1 and TRBJ1-1; a weak D match, TRBD1 (6 bases). The germline V gene encodes CDR1 SQVTM and CDR2 ANQGSEA. Trimming removed 7 bases from V and 8 bases from J, with 14 bases in between. The CDR3 is 11 amino acids. This chain's CDR3 is CSARGAYEAFF. The CDR3 nucleotides are TGCAGCGCCCGGGGGGCCTACGAAGCTTTCTTT.

The chain has TRBV29-1 and TRBJ1-1; no firm D call. Between the trimmed V and J ends, which lost 3 bases and 4 bases, there was a span of 12 bases. The CDR3 is 13 amino acids. Germline CDR1 is SQVTM and CDR2 is ANQGSEA. CDR3 region: CSVDGRLITEAFF. CDR3 nucleotides: TGCAGCGTTGACGGCCGGTTGATCACTGAAGCTTTCTTT.